The sequence of this T cell receptor (beta chain) was determined in a study of T cells in women clearing cervical HPV infection (dated by TCRdb to about 2018). Turning to the overall study: Cases were roughly 23 women with histologically confirmed HPV16-related CIN3 or worse, including a couple of invasive cancers. The 25 or so controls were women who cleared a single incident HPV16 infection within 12 months without developing precancer or cancer. Blood from cases was collected at the visit at which the lesion was first identified, whereas blood from controls was collected once infection was no longer detected. For cases, a median interval of nearly 150 days, with an interquartile range of about 80 to 200 days, was observed between lesion detection and blood sampling. Because only a few women had HLA typing data, the possibility that HLA type acted as a confounder could not be ruled out. This exploratory proof-of-principle case-control study, nested within the Guanacaste HPV Natural History Study in Costa Rica, compared TCR repertoires among women with different cervical HPV16 outcomes. Cases were matched to controls by age within five years and by the year the sample was collected. Cases had a median age of approximately 35 years and controls had a median age of approximately 38, with no significant differences in baseline characteristics. The parent cohort enrolled 10,049 women aged 18 or older in Guanacaste, Costa Rica, in about 1992 to 1994 and followed the women for seven years. Five blinded duplicates per group were added as quality controls, giving around 60 samples: approximately 50 participants and some 10 replicates. Study-wide conclusions, independent of this receptor: T-cell numbers per sample were unknown, so richness differences could reflect varying T-cell content rather than repertoire biology. Significantly higher TCR repertoire richness was observed in CIN3+ cases than in controls across sequencing depths, whereas no difference in evenness was found. Cases had lower TRBV6-7 relative abundance than controls (around 0.11% versus 0.15%; Bonferroni P = 0.0008). The cross-sectional design could not show whether associations preceded infection or resulted from it; effector/memory subsets and HPV-specific T cells were not isolated. By combining richness with V gene abundances, random forest classifiers separated cases from controls with an estimated AUC of under 0.85.

A word on this clone: No antigen is known for it. The read falls 3 residues short of the CDR3 end, and the missing part is taken from the germline J gene.

Every participant had a single incident cervical HPV16 infection, and prevalent HPV16 infections were excluded. Cervical HPV DNA was detected with MY09/MY11 PCR, and genotyping was done with dot-blot hybridization. Approximately 15 mL of heparinized blood were centrifuged, and the buffy coat was split into aliquots, frozen at -30 degrees C, and then kept at -80 degrees C. QIAGEN kits were used to extract genomic DNA from the buffy coat specimens. Taken from cysteine to phenylalanine, the CDR3 has 17 residues. Only the CDR3 bases that were read are kept: 42 of them, in frame from base 1. Here V drops 5 bases and J drops 1 base, and the junction holds 12 bases not matched to any gene. CDR1 SGHVS and CDR2 FNYEAQ were looked up in the germline V gene. The immunoSEQ assay used multiplex PCR to amplify TCR beta CDR3 regions from an average of about 1.1 ug of genomic DNA per sample. Primer bias was corrected in the assay by using a complete synthetic TCR repertoire to establish an amplification baseline. The amplicons were sequenced on the Illumina platform. The published analysis was carried out like this. Sequences were error-corrected by clustering with frequency ratios and a modified nearest-neighbor algorithm and were then analyzed in the immunoSEQ Analyzer with IMGT gene definitions. At each rarefaction depth, TCR richness and evenness were averaged across 20 rarefaction repeats, and any sample with fewer sequences than the depth was left out. V, D and J gene relative abundances were compared between groups with Wilcoxon rank sum tests, applying FDR correction. An intraclass correlation of about 96% for TCR richness and an average of around 80% across over 65 gene segments were obtained from the blinded duplicates. TCRdb limited this immuneACCESS table to in-frame rearrangements with V and J called. A share of clones is missing; checked studies link under half to unresolved V genes, and the rest is unexplained. V and J calls and clone size follow that table, whereas D and trimming were derived from the DNA. The sample table holds just over 20,000 clones. The top ten clones comprise about 5% of the sample.

What was sequenced was blood buffy coat. The sequence joins TRBV7-6 to TRBJ2-3; 7 bases in the middle match TRBD1. The TCR originated in a woman aged 18 to 75 with a cervical HPV16 infection that either progressed to CIN3+ or cleared (not recorded which). Incomplete CDR3 DNA: TGTGCCAGCAGCCCCAGGGACAGAGCCGGCGGCACAGATACG. Translation gives CASSPRDRAGGTDT. The whole CDR3 protein reads CASSPRDRAGGTDTQYF. The CDR3 plus the reference TRBV7-6 and TRBJ2-3 genes for the other parts give the full variable domain: GAGVSQSPRYKVTKRGQDVALRCDPISGHVSLYWYRQALGQGPEFLTYFNYEAQQDKSGLPNDRFSAERPEGSISTLTIQRTEQRDSAMYRCASSPRDRAGGTDTQYFGPGTRLTVL.